Listed below are T cell receptor beta chains from one sample, sequenced in a study of blood T cell repertoires in COVID-19. TCRdb's table, derived via immunoSEQ multiplex PCR, lists solely in-frame clones and lacks some. The table shows about 250,000 clones, with 80% to 90% occurring only once. The sample was peripheral blood. The receptors shown here come from an older man with acute or convalescent COVID-19. CDR3s include the opening cysteine and the closing phenylalanine or tryptophan. A D gene is named only where the DNA matches it firmly. Rows give clone size only sometimes, using once, few, many, or a class for an expanded clone.

size	D	V	J	DNA	CDR3
.	TRBD2	TRBV19	TRBJ2-1	TGTGCCAGTAGGACTGGACTAGGCAACAATGAGCAGTTCTTC	CASRTGLGNNEQFF
.	.	TRBV21-1	TRBJ2-1	TGTGCCAGCAGCAATCCCCTTGACAGAACTCGAAATGAGCAGTTCTTC	CASSNPLDRTRNEQFF
.	.	TRBV18	TRBJ1-2	TGTGCCAGCTCACAGCGGGAAAACTATGGCTACACCTTC	CASSQRENYGYTF
.	.	TRBV27	TRBJ1-5	TGTGCCAGCAGTTTACACAGGGAGGGACAGCCCCAGCATTTT	CASSLHREGQPQHF
.	TRBD2	TRBV7-9	TRBJ2-1	TGTGCCAGCAGCTCGCTAGACACTAGCGTAACCTCCTACAATGAGCAGTTCTTC	CASSSLDTSVTSYNEQFF
.	.	TRBV6-5	TRBJ1-5	TGTGCCAGCATTAACCGCAGGGACAATCAGCCCCAGCATTTT	CASINRRDNQPQHF
.	.	TRBV1	TRBJ2-7	TGCACCAGCAGCCAAGAGACTCAGGGTACCGAGTTTAACTACGAGCAGTACTTC	CTSSQETQGTEFNYEQYF
.	TRBD2	TRBV9	TRBJ2-3	TGTGCCAGCAGCGAAAGACTAGCACCCCCTTCAGATACGCAGTATTTT	CASSERLAPPSDTQYF
.	.	TRBV11-3	TRBJ2-3	TGTGCCAGCAGCTCCCGGGGGGCGGATACGCAGTATTTT	CASSSRGADTQYF
.	.	TRBV6-5	TRBJ2-1	TGTGCCAGCAGAAGGGGGGGTTCTTACAATGAGCAGTTCTTC	CASRRGGSYNEQFF
.	.	TRBV12-3/TRBV12-4	TRBJ2-3	TGTGCCAGCAGTTTCAGGGTGCAGGGTACGCAGTATTTT	CASSFRVQGTQYF
.	TRBD2	TRBV6-2/TRBV6-3	TRBJ2-7	TGTGCCAGCAGTACTAGCGCTTCCTACGAGCAGTACTTC	CASSTSASYEQYF
once	.	TRBV28	TRBJ1-2	TGTGCCAGCAGTTTGTATCAGGGGAGATATGGCTACACCTTC	CASSLYQGRYGYTF
few	.	TRBV6-2/TRBV6-3	TRBJ1-2	TGTGCCAGCAGTTACTCGGGGAGGGCCTCTAACTATGGCTACACCTTC	CASSYSGRASNYGYTF
.	.	TRBV4-1	TRBJ1-4	TGCGCCAGCAGCCAAGCGTCCGCAGGGGCGAATGAAAAACTGTTTTTT	CASSQASAGANEKLFF
.	TRBD2	TRBV29-1	TRBJ2-5	TGCAGCGTTGAGCCGGGACTACAAGAGACCCAGTACTTC	CSVEPGLQETQYF
few	TRBD1	TRBV25-1	TRBJ1-2	TGTGCCAGCAGTGCCCTTACCCTCGGACAGGGAGCTATGTATGGCTACACCTTC	CASSALTLGQGAMYGYTF